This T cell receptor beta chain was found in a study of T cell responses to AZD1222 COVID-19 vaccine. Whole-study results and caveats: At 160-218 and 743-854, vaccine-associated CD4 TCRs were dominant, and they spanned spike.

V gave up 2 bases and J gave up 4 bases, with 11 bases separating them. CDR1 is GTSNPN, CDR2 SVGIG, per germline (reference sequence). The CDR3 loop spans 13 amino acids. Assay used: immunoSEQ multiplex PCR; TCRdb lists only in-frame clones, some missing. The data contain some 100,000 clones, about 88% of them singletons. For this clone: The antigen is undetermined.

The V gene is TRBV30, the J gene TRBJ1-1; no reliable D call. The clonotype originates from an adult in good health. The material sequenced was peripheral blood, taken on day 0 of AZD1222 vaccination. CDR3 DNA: TGTGCCTGGAGTTTACAGAGAGGCACTGAAGCTTTCTTT. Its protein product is CAWSLQRGTEAFF. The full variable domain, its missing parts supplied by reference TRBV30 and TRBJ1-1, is SQTIHQWPATLVQPVGSPLSLECTVEGTSNPNLYWYRQAAGRGLQLLFYSVGIGQISSEVPQNLSASRPQDRQFILSSKKLLLSDSGFYLCAWSLQRGTEAFFGQGTRLTVV.